These T cell receptor beta chains were read from a single sample in a study of OX40 agonist ivuxolimab in advanced cancers. The method was immunoSEQ multiplex PCR; TCRdb's version includes in-frame clones alone and lacks a portion of them. The sample has 72,000 or so clones, around 90% seen once. Sequencing was performed on CD4+ or CD8+ T cells sorted from blood, taken in a trial of the OX40 agonist ivuxolimab. The source of these receptors is an adult with an advanced solid tumor such as melanoma, head and neck, liver or kidney cancer. Both conserved end residues are part of each CDR3. D genes are given only for firm matches. Size tells how often a clone was seen (once, few, many) or the class of an expanded clone, and some rows leave it out.

>-|-|TRBV5-4|TRBJ1-6
TGTGCCAGCAGCTTGGCCGGGTACGATTCACCCCTCCACTTT
CASSLAGYDSPLHF
>-|-|TRBV9|TRBJ2-2
TGTGCCAGCAGCGGGAGGCCGAACACCGGGGAGCTGTTTTTT
CASSGRPNTGELFF
>-|-|TRBV6-5|TRBJ2-7
TGTGCCAGCAGCCGAGGACCCATCGAGGTCGAGCAGTACTTC
CASSRGPIEVEQYF
>-|once|TRBV14|TRBJ1-5
TGTGCCAGCAGCCTTAGGCGGGGCCAGCCCCAGCATTTT
CASSLRRGQPQHF
>-|-|TRBV6-6|TRBJ1-5
TGTGCCAGCAGACTGGACAGCGCCTTTGGGCCCCAGCATTTT
CASRLDSAFGPQHF
>TRBD1|-|TRBV4-2|TRBJ1-5
TGTGCCAGCAGCCAAGACGAGACAGGGTCCTTTTTCCAGCCCCAGCATTTT
CASSQDETGSFFQPQHF
>-|-|TRBV6-5|TRBJ1-5
TGTGCCAGCAGTTACTCGTCAGGGGAACGTCAGCCCCAGCATTTT
CASSYSSGERQPQHF
>-|few|TRBV5-1|TRBJ1-3
TGCGCCAGCAGCTCGGGGGACGCCGGCTCTGGAAACACCATATATTTT
CASSSGDAGSGNTIYF
>TRBD1|-|TRBV19|TRBJ1-5
TGTGCCAGCCGAGGACAGGGTGAGAGTCAGCCCCAGCATTTT
CASRGQGESQPQHF
>-|once|TRBV21-1|TRBJ1-1
TGTGCCAGAGGTCGGGACAGAGCCTTTATGAACACTGAAGCTTTCTTT
CARGRDRAFMNTEAFF
>-|-|TRBV5-8|TRBJ2-5
TGTGCCAGCAGCTTCGGGGAGAAGACCCAGTACTTC
CASSFGEKTQYF
>-|-|TRBV2|TRBJ2-1
TGTGCCAGCAGTGAGGACGGATTACAGTTCTTC
CASSEDGLQFF
>-|once|TRBV6-1|TRBJ1-1
TGTGCCAGCAGCCTTGGACCGGTCACTGAAGCTTTCTTT
CASSLGPVTEAFF
>-|-|TRBV5-1|TRBJ2-7
TGCGCCAGCAGCTCCTCCGATTCGGGAGCCGAGCAGTACTTC
CASSSSDSGAEQYF
>-|-|TRBV2|TRBJ2-3
TGTGCCAGCAGGGGGGGTACCACAGATACGCAGTATTTT
CASRGGTTDTQYF
>-|-|TRBV6-1|TRBJ2-5
TGTGCCAGCAGTGAACTAGTTGGAGAGACCCAGTACTTC
CASSELVGETQYF
>-|-|TRBV18|TRBJ2-5
TGTGCCAGCTCACCCTCAACCCAAGAGACCCAGTACTTC
CASSPSTQETQYF
>-|-|TRBV18|TRBJ1-2
TGTGCCAGCTCCCTACAGGCCGGCGGGGACTATGGCTACACCTTC
CASSLQAGGDYGYTF
>-|-|TRBV27|TRBJ1-2
TGTGCCAGCAGTTTATCGAGTGTGGGGGGCTATGGCTACACCTTC
CASSLSSVGGYGYTF
>-|-|TRBV2|TRBJ1-5
TGTGCCAGCGGGAGGGAGGAGGGCGTTCAGCCCCAGCATTTT
CASGREEGVQPQHF
>-|-|TRBV5-6|TRBJ2-7
TGTGCCAGCAGCTTGGGTCAGGGTTGGGGACGGCAGTACTTC
CASSLGQGWGRQYF
>-|few|TRBV10-1|TRBJ1-3
TGCGCCAGCAGTCCAGGTGGAAACACCATATATTTT
CASSPGGNTIYF
>TRBD1|-|TRBV11-2|TRBJ2-6
TGTGCCAGCAGCCCCCGGACAGGGTTAGGGGCCAACGTCCTGACTTTC
CASSPRTGLGANVLTF
>-|-|TRBV5-1|TRBJ1-5
TGCGCCAGCAGCCCAACCCCCCCGGGGGCTAGCGATCAGCCCCAGCATTTT
CASSPTPPGASDQPQHF
>-|-|TRBV30|TRBJ2-3
TGTGCCTGGAGTCGCGGTGCAACCGGCACAGATACGCAGTATTTT
CAWSRGATGTDTQYF
>-|-|TRBV28|TRBJ1-2
TGTGCCAGCAGTTTACCCAGGGTCTATGGCTACACCTTC
CASSLPRVYGYTF
>-|-|TRBV18|TRBJ2-7
TGTGCCAGCTCACCACCGGAAAGCTCCTACGAGCAGTACTTC
CASSPPESSYEQYF
>TRBD2|-|TRBV7-3|TRBJ2-3
TGTGCCAGCAGCTACGGGGGGGGCACAGATACGCAGTATTTT
CASSYGGGTDTQYF
>TRBD1|-|TRBV7-6|TRBJ1-4
TGTGCCAGCAGTTCAGGCGACAGGGGTGGTGAAAAACTGTTTTTT
CASSSGDRGGEKLFF
>TRBD1|-|TRBV28|TRBJ1-5
TGTGCCAGCAAAATCCTGGACAGGGGGCTAGATCAGCCCCAGCATTTT
CASKILDRGLDQPQHF
>-|-|TRBV5-1|TRBJ2-3
TGCGCCAGCAGCATCAGACAGATCCCGGATACGCAGTATTTT
CASSIRQIPDTQYF
>TRBD1|-|TRBV10-1|TRBJ1-3
TGCGCCAGCAGTCCGGGACAGGGGGCGTCTGGAAACACCATATATTTT
CASSPGQGASGNTIYF
>-|-|TRBV10-3|TRBJ1-2
TGTGCCATCTACGGGGATTATGCAGGGAGCTATGGCTACACCTTC
CAIYGDYAGSYGYTF
>-|-|TRBV7-9|TRBJ2-5
TGTGCCAGCAGCTTGTGGCAGACCCAGTACTTC
CASSLWQTQYF
>-|-|TRBV4-2|TRBJ1-5
TGTGCCAGCAGCCAAGTTTGGCAGGGAGGTTCTGGTAGCAATCAGCCCCAGCATTTT
CASSQVWQGGSGSNQPQHF
>-|once|TRBV4-2|TRBJ1-1
TGTGCCAGCAGCCAAGAATCGGCAGGGGTGAACACTGAAGCTTTCTTT
CASSQESAGVNTEAFF
>-|once|TRBV27|TRBJ2-1
TGTGCCAGCAGGAGGCGTGGGGGGGAGCAGTTCTTC
CASRRRGGEQFF
>-|-|TRBV9|TRBJ2-5
TGTGCCAGCAGCGTAGTCACCGGACAGCCACAAGAGACCCAGTACTTC
CASSVVTGQPQETQYF
>-|-|TRBV9|TRBJ1-2
TGTGCCAGCAGCGTAGAAGTGGCACCGGTCTGCGGTGGCTACACCTTC
CASSVEVAPVCGGYTF
>-|-|TRBV6-1|TRBJ1-1
TGTGCCAGCAGAGACGGGACACCCGGAAAATTTGAAGCTTTCTTT
CASRDGTPGKFEAFF
>-|few|TRBV14|TRBJ1-3
TGTGCCAGCAGCCCCAGGACAGTAAGCTCTGGAAACACCATATATTTT
CASSPRTVSSGNTIYF
>-|-|TRBV5-6|TRBJ1-4
TGTGCCAGCAGCCAGGGACTATTTGTCGAAAAACTGTTTTTT
CASSQGLFVEKLFF
>TRBD1|-|TRBV27|TRBJ2-1
TGTGCCAGCGCCGACAGGGGGATATACAATGAGCAGTTCTTC
CASADRGIYNEQFF
>TRBD1|-|TRBV9|TRBJ1-3
TGTGCCAGCAGCGTGGGGGACAGCGCTGGAAACACCATATATTTT
CASSVGDSAGNTIYF
>TRBD1|-|TRBV6-1|TRBJ2-7
TGTGCCAGCAGTGTAGAACAGGGGGCCTACGAGCAGTACTTC
CASSVEQGAYEQYF
>TRBD2|few|TRBV7-3|TRBJ2-2
TGTGCCAGCAGCTTAAGACTAGCGGGAGCCGGCGGGGAGCTGTTTTTT
CASSLRLAGAGGELFF
>-|-|TRBV9|TRBJ2-1
TGTGCCAGCAGCCCAACACCCGGGACTGCCGGCCTGGATGAGCAGTTCTTC
CASSPTPGTAGLDEQFF
>-|once|TRBV12-5|TRBJ1-5
TGTGCTAGTGGTACCGAGGGAGGGGTTGGTCAGCCCCAGCATTTT
CASGTEGGVGQPQHF
>-|-|TRBV7-8|TRBJ1-2
TGTGCCAGCAGCTCCCCAGCCACGTCGGGTCGTGGCTACACCTTC
CASSSPATSGRGYTF